This T cell receptor (beta chain) is from a study of cytomegalovirus exposure and HLA in healthy donors (dated by TCRdb to about 2017). Study-wide context: An earlier analysis of 587 of the donors reported 250 to 350 Gb of sequence data and 117 million unique TCR beta sequences obtained from 150 million to 200 million T cells. Roughly 310 gigabases of sequencing data and 78 million or so unique TCR sequences were included in an early release covering about 700 HLA-typed donors. Of the 350 to 450 genotyped donors, about 84% fell in the genetic ancestry cluster associated with self-reported Caucasian donors. The study was designed to test whether signatures of past pathogen exposure could be identified by cataloging public T cell receptors. Using immunosequencing, the study profiled T cell repertoires from 500 to 800 subjects and related those repertoires to cytomegalovirus serostatus. In addition to the first cohort of 500 to 850 subjects, a separate validation cohort of around 110 different subjects was used. To predict cytomegalovirus infection status, the study combined high-throughput TCR immunosequencing, statistical association of individual TCRs with disease status, and machine learning. A later analysis re-examined previously published TCR beta repertoires from several hundred donors and added high-resolution HLA genotyping to investigate patterns of TCR occurrence. In the later analysis, no new phenotypic data were used to find candidate immune exposures; instead, reliance was placed on TCR beta sequences and their occurrence across donors. An earlier analysis of approximately 630 of the donors applied high-throughput TCR beta sequencing to assess whether each TCR beta V gene segment acted as functional or pseudogenic. Alongside the repertoire data, information on donor age, sex, ethnicity and CMV serostatus was compiled. A later genetic analysis took genome-wide SNP genotypes for about three fifths of the roughly 670 donors and used that subset as a discovery cohort. All discovery cohort repertoires had been generated using a single sequencing platform. Both class I and class II loci were covered by HLA typing, at four-digit resolution. Typing coverage varied by locus: roughly 620-630 donors for A, B, C, DRB1 and DQB1; approximately 500 for DQA1; about 590 for DPA1; 400 to 480 for DPB1. Roughly 5 DR-DQ haplotypes were treated as single units for association and clustering because of strong linkage in the cohort. Among 350 to 400 genotyped donors of the cohort, an average of around 240,000 unique TCR beta nucleotide sequences were sequenced per donor, roughly 20% of them non-productive.

The library was made by the immunoSEQ multiplex PCR assay. A mixture of 60 forward primers for TCR Vbeta segments and 13 reverse primers for TCR Jbeta segments was used in the multiplex PCR. The CDR3 region of rearranged TCR beta genes was amplified from genomic DNA by a multiplex PCR assay. Amplified TCR beta libraries were sequenced as 87-base-pair reads on the Illumina HiSeq System. The study's own analysis went as follows. In a later analysis, tens of millions of unique TCR beta chains were counted across the roughly 670 repertoires, and approximately 11 million of these chains were shared by at least two donors. Raw reads were error-corrected and collapsed into unique sequences by a nearest-neighbor algorithm in which closely related sequences were merged to remove PCR and sequencing errors. Alignment of CDR3 sequences to IMGT reference sequences was used to assign V, D and J gene segments. Each retained sequence needed at least a six-nucleotide match to both a V gene segment and a J gene segment. A rearrangement counted as productive if the CDR3 had no stop codons and remained in frame with V and J, and every other rearrangement counted as non-productive. CDR3 was defined according to IMGT convention as the region running from the second conserved V-encoded cysteine to the conserved J-encoded phenylalanine. In an earlier analysis of 500 to 650 of the donors, sequences lacking an unambiguous match to a single V gene segment were excluded. In an earlier analysis of a few hundred of the donors, V segments were called functional above 56.7% productive rearrangements and were called segregating when the between-donor standard deviation exceeded 5%. To diagnose cytomegalovirus status from the catalog of TCR beta chain sequences, a statistical classification framework was built. In a later analysis, V and J genes were assigned by comparing TCR nucleotide sequences against IMGT/GENE-DB human TR gene sequences. A later analysis assigned CDR3 sequences and most-parsimonious VDJ recombination scenarios with the TCRdist pipeline. In a later analysis, each TCR beta chain was defined by its CDR3 amino acid sequence together with its V-gene family, and reads lacking a unique V-gene family were excluded. As a way to deal with suspected cross-contamination and a sequencing artifact, a later analysis dropped 450 to 600 nucleotide sequences that were highly shared and had low generation probability. In a later analysis, a clonal expansion index for each public chain was calculated from normalized within-repertoire ranks of inferred template counts. A later analysis computed generation probabilities with a VDJ recombination model fitted to out-of-frame rearrangements, and checked the results against IGoR. Hypergeometric tests were used in a later analysis to score TCR-TCR, TCR-HLA and TCR-CMV co-occurrence, with a repertoire-size bias correction applied to the TCR pairs. A later analysis estimated false discovery rates by permuting HLA or CMV assignments 20 times. In a later analysis, co-occurring TCRs were grouped using DBSCAN, and TCRdist sequence similarity was added for clustering within HLA-allele-positive subsets. Repertoires with fewer than 30,000 or more than 120,000 public chains, plus five repertoires with anomalous nucleotide sharing, were excluded from co-occurrence clustering. What TCRdb holds here is the immuneACCESS table cut down to in-frame rearrangements. Part of the clones is not present; checked against another copy, under half of the missing clones reflect an unresolved V gene, and the others are unexplained. D and trimming come from the DNA, and the V and J calls and clone size come from that table. For this sample the table gives 130,000 or so clones, of which over 60% were detected only once. The ten largest clones take up 6.3% of the sample.

The junction shows trimming of 2 bases on V and 4 bases on J, and the gene matches do not reach 6 bases of it. CDR1 SGHRS and CDR2 YFSETQ are derived from the germline V gene. The CDR3 numbers 15 residues from cysteine through phenylalanine. Kept here is only the CDR3 DNA, which spans 45 bases and is read in frame from base 1. The cohort consisted of 666 healthy bone marrow donors. At the time of sampling, every cohort member was nominally healthy, though immune exposures that went unrecorded were likely present. The donor was CMV seronegative and was included in the group of over 300 seronegative cohort members. Every donor gave a peripheral blood sample, and the peripheral blood mononuclear cells from that sample were used for TCR beta sequencing. Genomic DNA extraction from the blood cell samples was performed with the Qiagen DNeasy Blood Extraction Kit. This clone is medium-sized (0.01 to 0.1%). Its antigen has not been determined. Base qualities are not recorded, but no much larger clone differs from it by a single base.

What the work shows at the level of the full study, not this receptor alone: A further reported finding was that TCR beta sequences accurately predicted the HLA-A and HLA-B alleles for most subjects in the first cohort. The cohort was sequenced for TCR beta chains only, and without alpha or paired-chain data the features that could be detected were limited. Three of the identified cytomegalovirus-associated TCR beta chains were confirmed in vitro to be specific for cytomegalovirus antigens. Because counts were too low, seventeen rarely observed V segments, including chromosome 9 orphons, were excluded from the earlier analysis of 587 of the donors. Broadly in line with IMGT annotations, most TCR beta V segments showed up in productive rearrangements about 90% or about 30% of the time in an earlier analysis of several hundred of the donors. The classifier was reported to diagnose cytomegalovirus status with high specificity and sensitivity in both the original cohort and the validation cohort. In a later analysis, most CMV-associated TCR beta chains were found to appear HLA-restricted, with HLA associations seemingly driven largely by CMV exposure. A later analysis associated about 17,000 TCR beta sequences with specific HLA alleles at a false discovery rate of 0.05. According to a later genetic analysis, donors in an Asian-associated ancestry cluster had fewer N-insertions in productive TCRs than the roughly 700-donor mean. Because the 87-base-pair reads could not distinguish some IMGT-functional V segments, including TRBV6-2 and TRBV6-3, those segments were excluded. Roughly uniform sequencing depth across donors was assumed in presence/absence analyses, although this assumption may not hold. CMV serostatus was the only immune exposure information available for the cohort. In a later analysis, the rate of TCR association differed among HLA loci, with DRB1 alleles having the most associated TCRs and HLA-C alleles having the fewest. In a later analysis, several top co-occurrence clusters were reported to appear linked to parvovirus B19, influenza, CMV and Epstein-Barr virus. A cluster of highly shared sequence variants was judged likely to represent a technical artifact of the sequencing pipeline. Correlated functional status among segregating V segments might be attributable to linkage disequilibrium, but an unknown experimental factor could not be ruled out. V-gene and J-gene trimming of TCR beta chains was associated with a missense DCLRE1C variant in a later genetic analysis, and the association was replicated in an independent cohort. In a later analysis, HLA-associated TCR beta chains showed more clonal expansion and lower generation probabilities than non-associated chains that were equally common. Most TCR sequences were observed very rarely across donors, whereas some public TCRs were present in many individuals. In the study, approximately 160 TCR beta chains were listed as associated with cytomegalovirus. It was suggested by the authors that the approach could potentially be generalized to other disease states and immunological phenotypes. Strong co-occurrence of HLA alleles, especially DR and DQ, made assigning TCR associations to individual alleles difficult. Because some donors lacked HLA typing at each locus, the association tests relied only on the typed subset.

The sequencing input was PBMCs. The TCR was taken from a woman in her thirties or forties in good health and CMV-seronegative. This chain joins TRBV5-1 to TRBJ1-1, with 9 central nucleotides matching TRBD1. The CDR3 corresponds to CASSFLGGQGTEAFF. Read as DNA, the sequence is TGCGCCAGCAGCTTTTTGGGGGGACAGGGCACTGAAGCTTTCTTT.